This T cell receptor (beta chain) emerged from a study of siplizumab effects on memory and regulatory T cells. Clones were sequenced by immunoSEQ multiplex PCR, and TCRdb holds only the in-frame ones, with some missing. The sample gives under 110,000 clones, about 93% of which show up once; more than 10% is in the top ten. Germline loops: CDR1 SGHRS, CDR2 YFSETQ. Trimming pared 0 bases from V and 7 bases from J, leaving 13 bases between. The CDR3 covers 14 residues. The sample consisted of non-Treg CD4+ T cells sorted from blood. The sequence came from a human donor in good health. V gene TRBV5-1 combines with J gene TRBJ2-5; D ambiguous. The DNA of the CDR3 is TGCGCCAGCAGCTTGGCTTGGGTGACCGGGACCCAGTACTTC. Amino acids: CASSLAWVTGTQYF. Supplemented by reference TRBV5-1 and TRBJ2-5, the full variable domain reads KAGVTQTPRYLIKTRGQQVTLSCSPISGHRSVSWYQQTPGQGLQFLFEYFSETQRNKGNFPGRFSGRQFSNSRSEMNVSTLELGDSALYLCASSLAWVTGTQYFGPGTRLLVL.